A selection of T cell receptor beta chains follows, all from one sample in a study of glioma-infiltrating T cells after dendritic cell vaccination. TCRdb's copy holds only in-frame clones and misses some; the assay was immunoSEQ multiplex PCR. This sample has 90,000 or so clones, with roughly four fifths found just once. Specimen: blood, collected after dendritic cell vaccination. These receptors all stem from a human donor with glioblastoma. CDR3s include the opening cysteine and the closing phenylalanine or tryptophan. Each record gives: clone size, D gene, V gene, CDR3 protein. The D gene is left open where the match is weak. Rows give clone size only sometimes, using once, few, many, or a class for an expanded clone.

>NA|NA|TRBV7-9
CASSRTTSYNEQFF
>NA|NA|TRBV19
CASKPQNINQPQHF
>NA|NA|TRBV28
CASSLQGGEQFF
>NA|NA|TRBV6-5
CASSQGPGEQYF
>NA|TRBD2|TRBV5-1
CASSVGPGGGNEQFF
>NA|NA|TRBV30
CAWKGQGTYGYTF
>NA|TRBD1|TRBV15
CATSRGQLETQYF
>NA|NA|TRBV2
CASRNTGVRRGETQYF
>NA|NA|TRBV27
CASSWLDRDTEAFF
>NA|TRBD1|TRBV5-1
CASSYDRAAGYTF
>once|NA|TRBV9
CASSVGIGGEQYF
>NA|TRBD1|TRBV7-9
CASSRTDRGNSPLHF
>NA|NA|TRBV28
CASRFDSSSTDTQYF
>NA|TRBD2|TRBV28
CASSPLSGGSTDTQYF
>NA|NA|TRBV29-1
CSASRNTEAFF
>NA|TRBD1|TRBV5-6
CASSLGQGRNTIYF
>few|TRBD1|TRBV6-1
CASGGQGNQPQHF